This T cell receptor (beta chain) is drawn from a study of T-cell memory formation after mild COVID-19. Study-wide results and caveats: Contracting clones from day 15 to 85 had balanced CD4/CD8; later expanders favoured CD4+.

On this clonotype: Its specificity is unknown.

Via MiXCR, TCRdb re-called the 5' RACE reads, giving one row per CDR3 protein. The data hold approximately 480,000 distinct CDR3 sequences, with roughly 18% observed a single time. In germline, CDR1 is DFQATT, CDR2 SNEGSKA (reference sequence). The CDR3 contains 15 residues. Trimming shortened V by 3 bases and J by 0 bases, and 14 bases separated the two germline ends. V is TRBV20-1 and J is TRBJ1-1; no firm D call. The material sequenced was PBMCs or a T cell subset sorted from them (not recorded which). The receptor was isolated from an adult woman who had mild COVID-19 (a few samples of this study predate the infection). Cell type and time point are not known. Here the CDR3 reads CSASGADRLNTEAFF. For the CDR3, the DNA is TGCAGTGCTAGTGGAGCAGATCGCCTGAACACTGAAGCTTTCTTT.